One and the same sample provided the 7 T cell receptor beta chains below, sequenced in a study of tumor and adjacent non-tumor tissue in lung cancer. The library came from three nested PCR rounds adapted from ARM-PCR protocols. TCRdb fed the multiplex PCR reads into MiXCR, producing one record per CDR3 protein. The table records some 80,000 distinct CDR3 sequences, over 65% of them present only once. RNA was extracted from bulk tissue without any cell sorting. Distant lung tissue was collected more than 3 cm away from the tumor edge. Input material: distant non-tumor lung tissue. The receptors shown here come from a man aged 70-80 years with non-small cell lung cancer.

A note on this clonotype: One junction end disagrees with the germline gene, perhaps due to a read error. This rearrangement joins TRBV11-2 to TRBJ1-1, with a weak D call TRBD1 (5 bases). The germline CDR1 and CDR2 sequences are SGHAT and FQNNGV. The CDR3 extends over 15 amino acids. The CDR3 region is CASSLPEGIYTEAFF. The CDR3 coding sequence is TGTGCCAGCAGCCTCCCAGAGGGGATCTACACTGAAGCTTTTTTT.

With respect to this clonotype: A much larger clone lies one base from this, so it may be a read error. The chain has TRBV5-4 and TRBJ2-7; 7 nucleotides agree with TRBD1. Germline values: CDR1 SGHNT, CDR2 YYREEE (reference sequence). The CDR3 has 15 residues. J gave up 3 bases and V 4 bases, and 10 bases lay outside the gene matches. The CDR3 sequence is CASSQIDRAVYEQYF. In DNA, the CDR3 is TGTGCCAGCAGCCAGATTGACAGGGCGGTCTACGAGCAGTACTTC. Based on the CDR3 plus reference TRBV5-4 and TRBJ2-7, the full variable domain is ETGVTQSPTHLIKTRGQQVTLRCSSQSGHNTVSWYQQALGQGPQFIFQYYREEENGRGNFPPRFSGLQFPNYSSELNVNALELDDSALYLCASSQIDRAVYEQYFGPGTRLTVT.

As concerns this clonotype: This is likely a read error, given that the CDR3 carries no conserved phenylalanine or tryptophan at its end. This chain links TRBV11-2 with TRBJ1-1; D gene uncertain. CDR3 size: 15 residues. CDR1 is SGHAT and CDR2 is FQNNGV in the germline V gene. CDR3 bases: TGTGCCAGGAGCTTCGCCAATTCAAGGAACACTGAAGCTTTCACT. This translates into CARSFANSRNTEAFT.

As regards this clonotype: A junction end diverges from the germline sequence, so it may reflect a read error. The J gene is TRBJ1-2, the V gene TRBV5-4, with D possibly being TRBD1 (5 bases). This CDR3 is 14 amino acids long. The germline V gene encodes CDR1 SGHNT and CDR2 YYREEE (reference sequence). The CDR3 DNA sequence: TGTACCAGCACCCTATCCTCAGGGTGCAATGGCTACACCTTC. This codes for CTSTLSSGCNGYTF.

About this clonotype itself: This may be a read error: a much more frequent sequence differs by one nucleotide. The V call is TRBV28, the J call TRBJ1-5; perhaps TRBD1 as D (5 bases). The CDR3 contains 16 residues. The germline CDR1 and CDR2 sequences are MDHEN and SYDVKM. In DNA, the CDR3 is TGTGCCAGCAGTTCTCCCGTGGCAGGGAAGAATCAGACCCAGCATTTT. Its translation: CASSSPVAGKNQTQHF.

This clonotype was counted between two and nine times. A junction boundary mismatches the germline segment, possibly from a read error. CDR3 bases: TGTGCCAGTAGTTACTCCCAGCTAAAAGGTGAAAAACTGTTTTTT. Residues: CASSYSQLKGEKLFF. This chain connects TRBV6-2 or TRBV6-3 to TRBJ1-4; no reliable D call. CDR3 length: 15 amino acids. Germline CDR1 MNHEY, CDR2 SVGEGT.

Details on this clonotype: Since a much larger clone is just one base distant, this may be a read error. The rearrangement uses TRBV5-5 and TRBJ2-3, with 8 bases lining up with TRBD2. Germline-derived CDR1 and CDR2 are SGHKS and YYEKEE (reference sequence). The CDR3 extends over 16 amino acids. The CDR3 DNA reads TGTGCCAGCAGCCCGCCCGGGACTAGTCTAACAGCTACGCAGTATTTT. It translates to CASSPPGTSLTATQYF.